The 27 T cell receptor beta chains listed next were all sequenced from one sample in a study of shared clonotypes between healthy human individuals. Some clones are missing from TCRdb's copy, which holds only in-frame ones; the method was immunoSEQ multiplex PCR. The table shows roughly 1.5 million clones, with 95% to 99% occurring only once. The material sequenced was naive CD4+ T cells sorted from blood. Subset in this sample: CD45RA+ positively selected. These receptors were taken from a man aged 25 to 45 in good health.

As DNA, the CDR3 is TGTGCCAGCAGCAAAGAGGTTTTAGGGCTAGAAGCGCCCTACGAGCAGTACTTC. Translating gives CASSKEVLGLEAPYEQYF. The chain combines TRBV21-1 with TRBJ2-7. TRBV21-1 has pseudogene status. The CDR3 extends over 18 amino acids.

This sequence joins TRBV2 and TRBJ1-2, with D perhaps matching TRBD1 (5 bases). V was pared by 5 bases and J by 7 bases, with 14 bases between. CDR3 length: 13 amino acids. CDR1 is SNHLY and CDR2 is FYNNEI in the germline V gene. The CDR3 DNA reads as TGTGCCAGCAGTCCCCAGCCAGGGTTTGGCTACACCTTC. Amino acid sequence: CASSPQPGFGYTF.

This chain joins TRBV19 and TRBJ2-2; the match to TRBD1 covers 9 bases. The CDR3 has 17 residues. Germline trimming cut 6 bases from V and 2 bases from J; bases unmatched to any gene: 10. From germline, CDR1 is LNHDA and CDR2 SQIVND (reference sequence). The CDR3 nucleotides are TGTGCCAGTAGGTACAGGGGGCCCTTTTCCAACACCGGGGAGCTGTTTTTT. Residues: CASRYRGPFSNTGELFF.

The gene calls are TRBV5-1 and TRBJ2-7, with D hard to call. This CDR3 contains 15 residues. The V end lost 4 bases, the J end lost 0 bases, and 14 bases lay between the germline ends. Germline lookup yields CDR1 SGHRS and CDR2 YFSETQ. This chain's CDR3 is CASSPLRPSSYEQYF. DNA for the CDR3: TGCGCCAGCAGCCCTTTGAGGCCAAGCTCCTACGAGCAGTACTTC.

The chain carries TRBV5-5 and TRBJ2-3, with TRBD1 matching over 7 bases. The CDR3 has 13 residues. CDR1 is SGHKS and CDR2 is YYEKEE in the germline V gene (reference sequence). Trimming took 10 bases from V and 2 from J; bases not matched to a gene: 7. CDR3 amino acids: CAGDRAPTDTQYF. The CDR3 DNA reads as TGTGCCGGAGACAGGGCCCCCACAGATACGCAGTATTTT.

The chain couples TRBV11-3 to TRBJ1-5, with 10 nucleotides matching TRBD1. The junction had 9 bases not matched to a gene; V was cut back by 0 bases and J by 7 bases. CDR3 length: 17 amino acids. Germline lookup yields CDR1 SGHNT and CDR2 YENEEA. The chain's CDR3 is CASSLEYRDRGDQPQHF. In nucleotides, the CDR3 is TGTGCCAGCAGCTTAGAATATCGGGACAGGGGCGACCAGCCCCAGCATTTT.

This chain links TRBV5-5 with TRBJ1-5, with D uncertain. This CDR3 has 13 amino acids. Germline CDR1 SGHKS, CDR2 YYEKEE (reference sequence). V dropped 1 base and J dropped 1 base, with 3 bases sitting between them. CDR3 amino acids: CASSLLSNQPQHF. In DNA form, the CDR3 reads TGTGCCAGCAGCTTGTTAAGCAATCAGCCCCAGCATTTT. Supplemented by reference TRBV5-5 and TRBJ1-5, the full variable domain reads DAGVTQSPTHLIKTRGQQVTLRCSPISGHKSVSWYQQVLGQGPQFIFQYYEKEERGRGNFPDRFSARQFPNYSSELNVNALLLGDSALYLCASSLLSNQPQHFGDGTRLSIL.

In DNA, the CDR3 is TGTGCCACCAGCAGAGATCAAGGACTAGCGGGAGGGCGAGAGACCCAGTACTTC. This gives the protein CATSRDQGLAGGRETQYF. The V call is TRBV15, the J call TRBJ2-5, with 15 bases matching TRBD2. The CDR3 spans 18 residues. Germline lookup yields CDR1 LNHNV and CDR2 YYDKDF (reference sequence). V was clipped by 0 bases and J by 4 bases; unmatched bases: 6.

This chain joins TRBV14 and TRBJ2-3; D unclear. The CDR3 totals 12 residues. Trimming pared 3 bases from V and 11 bases from J, leaving 12 bases between. CDR1 is SGHDN, CDR2 FVKESK, per germline. The CDR3 sequence is CASSQQSYGQYF. The CDR3 bases are TGTGCCAGCAGCCAGCAGTCTTACGGGCAGTATTTT.

The V call is TRBV5-1, the J call TRBJ2-2; D is perhaps TRBD1 (5 bases). The length of the CDR3 is 16 residues. V shed 0 bases and J shed 4 bases, with 13 bases lying between them. Germline-derived CDR1 and CDR2 are SGHRS and YFSETQ. The CDR3 nucleotides are TGCGCCAGCAGCTTGGGGCAGGGTGTAGGCACCGGGGAGCTGTTTTTT. As protein: CASSLGQGVGTGELFF.

This chain links TRBV15 with TRBJ2-1; the D gene could be TRBD1 or TRBD2 (5 bases each). V gave up 1 base and J gave up 2 bases, with 15 bases separating them. Germline values: CDR1 LNHNV, CDR2 YYDKDF (reference sequence). The CDR3 has 17 amino acids. CDR3 region: CATSRGGRGAAYNEQFF. The DNA of the CDR3 is TGTGCCACCAGCAGAGGGGGCCGAGGGGCAGCCTACAATGAGCAGTTCTTC.

As DNA, the CDR3 is TGCGCCAGCAGCCAATCTGGGGGGACAGCCTACGAGCAGTACTTC. Translating it yields CASSQSGGTAYEQYF. The chain has TRBV4-1 and TRBJ2-7; tentatively, D is TRBD1 (7 bases). CDR1 MGHRA and CDR2 YSYEKL come from the germline V gene. This CDR3 has 15 amino acids. Trimming shortened V by 2 bases and J by 2 bases, and 13 bases separated the two germline ends.

The chain uses TRBV27 and TRBJ2-7; 11 bases are shared with TRBD1. CDR1 is MNHEY, CDR2 SMNVEV, per germline (reference sequence). This CDR3 has 13 residues. With V trimmed by 8 bases and J by 6 bases, 6 bases remained unmatched. CDR3 residues: CASRGQGAGEQYF. The CDR3 bases are TGTGCCAGCCGAGGACAGGGGGCTGGCGAGCAGTACTTC.

This clone was detected only once. V gene TRBV10-2 combines with J gene TRBJ2-1; 7 nucleotides align to TRBD2. J was trimmed by 15 bases and V by 6 bases; bases with no gene match: 11. Germline V gene lookup returns CDR1 WSHSY and CDR2 SAAADI. This CDR3 contains 12 residues. CDR3: CASRDPSGKAFF. CDR3 bases: TGCGCCAGCAGAGATCCAAGCGGGAAGGCGTTCTTC.

This sequence joins TRBV6-6 and TRBJ2-7, with TRBD2 matching 7 bases. The CDR3 runs 13 residues. J lost 4 bases, V lost 6 bases, and 6 bases had no gene match. CDR1 MNHNY and CDR2 SVGAGI come from the germline V gene (reference sequence). The CDR3 spells CASRGTSEYEQYF. DNA for the CDR3: TGTGCCAGCAGAGGAACTAGCGAGTACGAGCAGTACTTC.

The chain employs TRBV5-4 and TRBJ2-7, with TRBD2 matching over 14 bases. Germline trimming cut 2 bases from V and 8 bases from J; bases unmatched to any gene: 6. The CDR3 totals 15 residues. Germline V gives CDR1 SGHNT, CDR2 YYREEE (reference sequence). CDR3: CASSLRTSGRNQQYF. For the CDR3, the DNA is TGTGCCAGCAGCTTACGGACTAGCGGGAGGAATCAGCAGTACTTC.

The chain is built from TRBV5-1 and TRBJ2-1, with TRBD2 matching 9 bases. The CDR3 is made up of 16 amino acids. CDR1 is SGHRS and CDR2 is YFSETQ in the germline V gene. The trim removed 1 base at V and 3 bases at J, leaving 5 bases unmatched. The CDR3, as DNA: TGCGCCAGCAGCTTGTCTGGGACTAGCCTCTACAATGAGCAGTTCTTC. It is translated as CASSLSGTSLYNEQFF.

The J gene is TRBJ2-7, the V gene TRBV5-4; TRBD2 agrees at 13 bases. CDR1 and CDR2 from the germline V gene are SGHNT and YYREEE (reference sequence). CDR3 length: 15 residues. V lost 7 bases and J lost 5; bases outside the gene matches: 9. The CDR3 bases are TGTGCCAGCTCTACTAGCGGGAGGGGATCCAACGAGCAGTACTTC. Its protein product is CASSTSGRGSNEQYF. Drawing the rest from reference TRBV5-4 and TRBJ2-7, the complete variable domain is ETGVTQSPTHLIKTRGQQVTLRCSSQSGHNTVSWYQQALGQGPQFIFQYYREEENGRGNFPPRFSGLQFPNYSSELNVNALELDDSALYLCASSTSGRGSNEQYFGPGTRLTVT.

The chain combines TRBV9 with TRBJ1-2; D unresolved. Germline V CDR1 and CDR2: SGDLS, YYNGEE. There are 15 residues in the CDR3. V was shortened by 0 bases and J by 4 bases, with 13 bases between the two germline ends. For the CDR3, the DNA is TGTGCCAGCAGCGTAGGTGGCAGTATCGGCTATGGCTACACCTTC. Protein sequence: CASSVGGSIGYGYTF.

This rearrangement joins TRBV9 to TRBJ2-3; D is unclear. This CDR3 has 12 residues. V was shortened by 4 bases and J by 4 bases, with 7 bases between the two germline ends. CDR1 is SGDLS and CDR2 is YYNGEE in the germline V gene. CDR3 DNA sequence: TGTGCCAGCAGCATTTTTCCAGATACGCAGTATTTT. Translating it yields CASSIFPDTQYF.

The chain carries TRBV29-1 and TRBJ2-7, with D perhaps given as TRBD1 or TRBD2 (5 bases each). Trimming cost V 5 bases and J 3 bases, with 8 bases left between them. Per germline, CDR1 SQVTM and CDR2 ANQGSEA. CDR3 length: 11 amino acids. The CDR3 DNA follows: TGCAGCGTTATGGGGGACTACGAGCAGTACTTC. Protein product: CSVMGDYEQYF.

The rearrangement uses TRBV7-2 and TRBJ2-7; 7 nucleotides match TRBD2. Germline values: CDR1 SGHTA, CDR2 FQGNSA. Trimming removed 1 base from V and 1 base from J; junction bases left unmatched: 4. This CDR3 spans 15 amino acids. As DNA, the CDR3 is TGTGCCAGCAGCTTAGTAGCCGGGGGGTCCTACGAGCAGTACTTC. Amino acid sequence: CASSLVAGGSYEQYF.

The gene calls are TRBV27 and TRBJ1-1; 7 bases fit TRBD1. V lost 6 bases to trimming and J lost 1 base; unmatched junction nucleotides: 11. CDR1 is MNHEY, CDR2 SMNVEV, per germline (reference sequence). CDR3 length: 16 amino acids. The CDR3 region has the DNA TGTGCCAGCAGCTCCCGATTACAGGGGTCGAACACTGAAGCTTTCTTT. This codes for CASSSRLQGSNTEAFF.

The CDR3 nucleotides are TGCAGCGCGAGACTAGCGGGAAACACCGGGGAGCTGTTTTTT. It translates to CSARLAGNTGELFF. The genes are TRBV29-1 and TRBJ2-2, with 11 bases fitting TRBD2. Germline CDR1 reads SQVTM; CDR2 reads ANQGSEA. The CDR3 totals 14 residues. V dropped 7 bases and J dropped 2; count of bases not matched to a gene: 3.

This chain connects TRBV10-3 to TRBJ1-2, with 8 bases lining up with TRBD1. Per the germline V gene, CDR1 is ENHRY and CDR2 is SYGVKD. Trimming removed 7 bases from V and 4 bases from J; junction bases left unmatched: 11. CDR3 length: 15 residues. CDR3 region: CAINRGTGELYGYTF. CDR3 coding DNA: TGTGCCATCAACCGTGGGACAGGAGAACTCTATGGCTACACCTTC.

The count of this clone is one. The chain recombines TRBV11-2 with TRBJ1-2, with D hard to call. In germline, CDR1 is SGHAT, CDR2 FQNNGV. The CDR3 runs to 12 residues. Trimming took off 5 bases at V and 8 bases at J, with 12 bases between the two ends. CDR3 amino acids: CASSPGRSGYTF. CDR3 DNA: TGTGCCAGCAGCCCCGGCCGCTCGGGCTACACCTTC.

This clone was counted between two and nine times. The V call is TRBV5-1, the J call TRBJ2-2; D is unresolved. Trimming removed 4 bases at V and 3 bases at J, with 13 bases between. The CDR3 length is 15 residues. Germline-derived CDR1 and CDR2 are SGHRS and YFSETQ. CDR3 sequence reads: CASSRSDWDTGELFF. CDR3 nucleotide sequence: TGCGCCAGCAGCAGAAGCGATTGGGACACCGGGGAGCTGTTTTTT.